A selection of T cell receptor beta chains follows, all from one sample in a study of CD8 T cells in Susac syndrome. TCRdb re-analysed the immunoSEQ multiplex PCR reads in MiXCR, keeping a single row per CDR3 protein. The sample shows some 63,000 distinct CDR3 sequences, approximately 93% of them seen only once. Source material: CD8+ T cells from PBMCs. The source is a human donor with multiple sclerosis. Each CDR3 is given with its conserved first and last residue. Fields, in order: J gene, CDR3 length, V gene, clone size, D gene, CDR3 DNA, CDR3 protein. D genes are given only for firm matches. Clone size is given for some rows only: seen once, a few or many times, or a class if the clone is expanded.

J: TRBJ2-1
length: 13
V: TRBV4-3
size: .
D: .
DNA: TGCGCCAGCAGCCAAGATGGGGGAGGCGAGCAGTTCTTC
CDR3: CASSQDGGGEQFF

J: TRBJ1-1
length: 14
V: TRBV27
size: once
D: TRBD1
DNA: TGTGCCAGCAACTACAGGGGGATGAACACTGAAGCTTTCTTT
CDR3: CASNYRGMNTEAFF

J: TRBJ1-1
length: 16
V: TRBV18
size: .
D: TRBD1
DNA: TGTGCCAGCTCCCTGGACAGGGCTGTGGAAAACACTGAAGCTTTCTTT
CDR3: CASSLDRAVENTEAFF

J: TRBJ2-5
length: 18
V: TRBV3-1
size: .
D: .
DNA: TGTGCCAGCAGCCAGAAGAGGGGCAGGGCCGAGGGTTGGGAGACCCAGTACTTC
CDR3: CASSQKRGRAEGWETQYF

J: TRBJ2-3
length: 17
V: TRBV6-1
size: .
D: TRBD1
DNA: TGTGCCAGCAGTACCCGGCGTCCGGGACAGAGCACAGATACGCAGTATTTT
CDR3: CASSTRRPGQSTDTQYF

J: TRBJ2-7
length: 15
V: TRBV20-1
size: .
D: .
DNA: TGCAGTGCTAGAGATTCAGAGGACAGTGCGAACGAGCAGTACTTC
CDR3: CSARDSEDSANEQYF

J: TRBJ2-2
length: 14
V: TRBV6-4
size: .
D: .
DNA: TGTGCCAGCAGTGAGGATTATTCCACCGGGGAGCTGTTTTTT
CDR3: CASSEDYSTGELFF

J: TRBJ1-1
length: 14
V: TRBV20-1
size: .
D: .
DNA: TGCAGTGCTAGAGATCTACGGACGCCGGTGGTAGCTTTCTTT
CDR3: CSARDLRTPVVAFF

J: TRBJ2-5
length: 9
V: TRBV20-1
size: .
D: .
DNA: TGCAGTGCATTGGAGACCCAGTACTTC
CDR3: CSALETQYF

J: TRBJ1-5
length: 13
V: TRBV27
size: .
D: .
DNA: TGTGCCAGCAGTCACGGGTCGTTTCAGCCCCAGCATTTT
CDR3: CASSHGSFQPQHF

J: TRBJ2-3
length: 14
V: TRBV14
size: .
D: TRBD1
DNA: TGTGCCAGCGGACAGGGCCCAAGCACAGATACGCAGTATTTT
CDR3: CASGQGPSTDTQYF

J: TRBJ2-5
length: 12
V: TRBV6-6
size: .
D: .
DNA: TGTGCCAGCACTATTGGGGGGGAGACCCAGTACTTC
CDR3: CASTIGGETQYF

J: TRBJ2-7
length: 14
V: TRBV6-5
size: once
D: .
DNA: TGTGCCAGCAGTCCTGGACGGACCTCCTACGAGCAGTACTTC
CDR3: CASSPGRTSYEQYF

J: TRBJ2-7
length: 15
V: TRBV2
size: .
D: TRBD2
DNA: TGTGCCAGCAGCCCCCTAGCGGGGGGCTCCTACGAGCAGTACTTC
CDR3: CASSPLAGGSYEQYF

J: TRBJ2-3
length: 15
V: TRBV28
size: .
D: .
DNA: TGTGCCAGCAGTTGGCCAAGGGACTTCACAGATACGCAGTATTTT
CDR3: CASSWPRDFTDTQYF

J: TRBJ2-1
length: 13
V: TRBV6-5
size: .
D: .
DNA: TGTGCCAGCAGTTACCTGGGGGCTAATGAGCAGTTCTTC
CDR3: CASSYLGANEQFF

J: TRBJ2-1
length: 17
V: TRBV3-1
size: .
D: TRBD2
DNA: TGTGCCAGCAGCCAAGAAAGCGGGACTAGCGGGGGGGGTGAGCAGTTCTTC
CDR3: CASSQESGTSGGGEQFF

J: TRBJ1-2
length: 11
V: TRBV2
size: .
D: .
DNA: TGTGCCAGCACCGCGACGGGACCCAGTGACTTC
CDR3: CASTATGPSDF

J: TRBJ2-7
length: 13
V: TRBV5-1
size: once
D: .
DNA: TGCGCCAGCAGCTTGCTATCCGACTACGAGCAGTACTTC
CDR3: CASSLLSDYEQYF

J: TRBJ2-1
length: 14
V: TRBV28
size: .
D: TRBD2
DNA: TGTGCCAGCAGCCACGGACTAGGCGGTTATGAGCAGTTCTTC
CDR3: CASSHGLGGYEQFF

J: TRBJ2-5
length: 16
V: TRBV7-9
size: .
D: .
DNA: TGTGCCAGCAGCACCTCGGCCCGAGGCTTTCAAGAGACCCAGTACTTC
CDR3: CASSTSARGFQETQYF

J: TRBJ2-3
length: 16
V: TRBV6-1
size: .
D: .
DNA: TGTGCCAGCAGTGAAGTGTGGCGGGCAGGCACAGATACGCAGTATTTT
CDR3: CASSEVWRAGTDTQYF

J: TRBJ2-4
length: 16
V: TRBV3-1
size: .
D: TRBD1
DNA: TGTGCCAGCAGCCGGACAGGGGAACTAGCCAAAAACATTCAGTACTTC
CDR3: CASSRTGELAKNIQYF

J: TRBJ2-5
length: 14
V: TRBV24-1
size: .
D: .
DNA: TGTGCCACCAGTGACCTTCGAGACCAAGAGACCCAGTACTTC
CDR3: CATSDLRDQETQYF

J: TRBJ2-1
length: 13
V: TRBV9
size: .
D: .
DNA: TGTGCCAGCAGCGCTGGGGACTACAATGAGCAGTTCTTC
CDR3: CASSAGDYNEQFF

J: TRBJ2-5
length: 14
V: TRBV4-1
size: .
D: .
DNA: TGCGCCAGCAGCCAAACGGTATTCCAAGAGACCCAGTACTTC
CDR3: CASSQTVFQETQYF

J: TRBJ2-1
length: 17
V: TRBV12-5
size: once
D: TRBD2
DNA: TGTGCTAGTGGCCATGTTCTGGGACTAGCGGTAACGAATGAGCAGTTCTTC
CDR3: CASGHVLGLAVTNEQFF

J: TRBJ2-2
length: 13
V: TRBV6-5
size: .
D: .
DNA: TGTGCCAGCAGTTACTCGATAACCGGGGAGCTGTTTTTT
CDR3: CASSYSITGELFF

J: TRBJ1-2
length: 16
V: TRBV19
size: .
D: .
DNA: TGTGCCAGTACCTCCAATCGAGGAGGGACACCTTTTGGCTACACCTTC
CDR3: CASTSNRGGTPFGYTF

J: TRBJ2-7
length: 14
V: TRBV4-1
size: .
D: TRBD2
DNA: TGCGCCAGCAGCCATGCGCGCGGGGGTCACGAGCAGTACTTC
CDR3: CASSHARGGHEQYF

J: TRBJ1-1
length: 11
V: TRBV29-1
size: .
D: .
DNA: TGCAGTCTGACAATCTCGGCTGAAGCTTTCTTT
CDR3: CSLTISAEAFF

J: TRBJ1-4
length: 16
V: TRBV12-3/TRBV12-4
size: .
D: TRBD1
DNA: TGTGCCAGCAGTGGAGGGACAGGGGGCGCAGACGAAAAACTGTTTTTT
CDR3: CASSGGTGGADEKLFF

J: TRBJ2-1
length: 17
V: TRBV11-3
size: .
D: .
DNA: TGTGCCAGCAGCTTAGGGGGTGAACAGGGTGTTGGGAATGAGCAGTTCTTC
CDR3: CASSLGGEQGVGNEQFF

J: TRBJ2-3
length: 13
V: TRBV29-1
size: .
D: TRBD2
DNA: TGCAGCGTTTTAGCGGGGACCACAGATACGCAGTATTTT
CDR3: CSVLAGTTDTQYF

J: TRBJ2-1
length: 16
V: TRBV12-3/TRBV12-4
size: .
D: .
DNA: TGTGCCAGCAGTATCAGGCGGGGTTGGTCCTACAATGAGCAGTTCTTC
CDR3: CASSIRRGWSYNEQFF

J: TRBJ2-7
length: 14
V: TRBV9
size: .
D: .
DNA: TGTGCCAGCAGCGTAATGGGGTCGGAGGACGAGCAGTACTTC
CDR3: CASSVMGSEDEQYF

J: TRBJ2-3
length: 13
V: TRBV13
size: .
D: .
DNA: TGTGCCAGCGAGGGTGATGGCACAGATACGCAGTATTTT
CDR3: CASEGDGTDTQYF

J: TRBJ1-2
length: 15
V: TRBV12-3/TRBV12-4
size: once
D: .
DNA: TGTGCCAGCAGTTTTGTCCCTATAGGGGACGGTGGCTACACCTTC
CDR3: CASSFVPIGDGGYTF

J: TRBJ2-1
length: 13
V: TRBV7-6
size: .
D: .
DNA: TGTGCCAGCAGCGTTGGGGGTGGAAATGAGCAGTTCTTC
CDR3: CASSVGGGNEQFF

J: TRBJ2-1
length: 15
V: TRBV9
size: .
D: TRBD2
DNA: TGTGCCAGCAGCGTGGGGACTAGCGGGGGCGATGAGCAGTTCTTC
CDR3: CASSVGTSGGDEQFF